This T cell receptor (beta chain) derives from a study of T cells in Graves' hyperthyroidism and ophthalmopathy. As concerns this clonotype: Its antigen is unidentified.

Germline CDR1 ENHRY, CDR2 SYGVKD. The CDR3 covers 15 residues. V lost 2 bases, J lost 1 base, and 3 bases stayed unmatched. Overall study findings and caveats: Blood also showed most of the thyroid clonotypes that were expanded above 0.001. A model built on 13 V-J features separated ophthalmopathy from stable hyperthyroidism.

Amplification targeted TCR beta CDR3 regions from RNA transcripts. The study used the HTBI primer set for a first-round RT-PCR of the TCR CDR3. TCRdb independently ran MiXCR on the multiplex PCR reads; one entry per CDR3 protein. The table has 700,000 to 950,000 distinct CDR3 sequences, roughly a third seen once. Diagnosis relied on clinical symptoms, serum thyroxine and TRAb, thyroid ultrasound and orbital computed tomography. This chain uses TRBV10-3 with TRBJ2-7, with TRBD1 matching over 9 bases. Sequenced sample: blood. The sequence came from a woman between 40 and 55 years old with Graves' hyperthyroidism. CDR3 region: CAISEMTGGSYEQYF. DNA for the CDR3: TGTGCCATCAGTGAGATGACAGGGGGGTCCTACGAGCAGTACTTC.